Listed below are T cell receptor beta chains from one sample, sequenced in a study of shared clonotypes between healthy human individuals. The protocol was immunoSEQ multiplex PCR, while the TCRdb copy is restricted to in-frame clones and leaves out a portion. The table shows 2 million to 2.5 million clones, with roughly 93% occurring only once. Sequenced sample: naive CD4+ T cells from PBMCs. Source of these receptors: a young man in good health. Some clones in this sample may be carry-over from other donors' samples. CDR3s include the opening cysteine and the closing phenylalanine or tryptophan. The order of the fields is J gene, V gene, D gene, clone size, CDR3 protein, CDR3 DNA. The D gene is left open where the match is weak. The size of a clone is reported for some rows only, either as once, few or many, or as a class for expanded clones.

J: TRBJ2-2
V: TRBV9
D: -
size: -
CDR3: CASSAVPKGSWELFF
DNA: TGTGCCAGCAGCGCAGTCCCGAAGGGGTCCTGGGAGCTGTTTTTT

J: TRBJ2-7
V: TRBV28
D: -
size: -
CDR3: CASSLGRNTYEQYF
DNA: TGTGCCAGCAGTTTGGGACGGAATACCTACGAGCAGTACTTC

J: TRBJ2-6
V: TRBV14
D: -
size: once
CDR3: CASSQQGLGANVLTF
DNA: TGTGCCAGCAGCCAACAGGGTCTGGGGGCCAACGTCCTGACTTTC

J: TRBJ2-7
V: TRBV11-3
D: TRBD2
size: -
CDR3: CASRPGLAGSYEQYF
DNA: TGTGCCAGCAGACCCGGACTAGCGGGCTCCTACGAGCAGTACTTC

J: TRBJ1-5
V: TRBV2
D: -
size: -
CDR3: CASRTDSNQPQHF
DNA: TGTGCCAGCAGGACAGATAGCAATCAGCCCCAGCATTTT

J: TRBJ2-7
V: TRBV7-6
D: -
size: -
CDR3: CASSSQGVGGEQYF
DNA: TGTGCCAGCAGCTCTCAGGGTGTTGGCGGCGAGCAGTACTTC

J: TRBJ1-4
V: TRBV4-3
D: -
size: -
CDR3: CASSQRGAGNEKLFF
DNA: TGCGCCAGCAGCCAACGGGGGGCGGGTAATGAAAAACTGTTTTTT

J: TRBJ2-1
V: TRBV5-1
D: -
size: -
CDR3: CASRPDRSYNEQFF
DNA: TGCGCCAGCAGGCCCGACAGGTCCTACAATGAGCAGTTCTTC

J: TRBJ1-2
V: TRBV7-6
D: -
size: -
CDR3: CASSLYYGYTF
DNA: TGTGCCAGCAGCTTATACTATGGCTACACCTTC

J: TRBJ2-5
V: TRBV5-1
D: -
size: once
CDR3: CASSLEARTRETQYF
DNA: TGCGCCAGCAGCTTGGAGGCCAGAACCCGGGAGACCCAGTACTTC

J: TRBJ2-1
V: TRBV7-9
D: -
size: once
CDR3: CASSPPTSLYNEQFF
DNA: TGTGCCAGCAGTCCCCCGACATCCCTTTACAATGAGCAGTTCTTC

J: TRBJ1-3
V: TRBV30
D: -
size: once
CDR3: CARGALNSGNTIYF
DNA: TGTGCCCGGGGGGCACTCAACTCTGGAAACACCATATATTTT

J: TRBJ1-1
V: TRBV5-6
D: TRBD1
size: once
CDR3: CASSNSGGTEAFF
DNA: TGTGCCAGCAGCAATTCAGGGGGCACTGAAGCTTTCTTT

J: TRBJ2-5
V: TRBV7-6
D: TRBD2
size: -
CDR3: CASSLELAGVQIAEETQYF
DNA: TGTGCCAGCAGCTTAGAACTAGCGGGAGTCCAGATAGCTGAAGAGACCCAGTACTTC

J: TRBJ2-7
V: TRBV11-3
D: TRBD2
size: -
CDR3: CASSLGGTSSEQYF
DNA: TGTGCCAGCAGCTTAGGCGGGACTAGTTCCGAGCAGTACTTC

J: TRBJ2-1
V: TRBV5-1
D: TRBD2
size: -
CDR3: CASSLRTSGSENSYNEQFF
DNA: TGCGCCAGCAGCCTACGGACTAGCGGGAGTGAAAACTCCTACAATGAGCAGTTCTTC

J: TRBJ1-1
V: TRBV15
D: TRBD1
size: -
CDR3: CATSRDRQGSEAFF
DNA: TGTGCCACCAGCAGAGATCGACAGGGCTCTGAAGCTTTCTTT

J: TRBJ2-7
V: TRBV18
D: TRBD1
size: -
CDR3: CASSPDREAEQYF
DNA: TGTGCCAGCTCACCGGACAGGGAGGCCGAGCAGTACTTC

J: TRBJ2-5
V: TRBV6-1
D: -
size: -
CDR3: CASSEGLPQETQYF
DNA: TGTGCCAGCAGTGAGGGACTCCCACAAGAGACCCAGTACTTC

J: TRBJ2-6
V: TRBV30
D: -
size: -
CDR3: CAWSVTPGADVLTF
DNA: TGTGCCTGGAGTGTTACGCCTGGGGCCGACGTCCTGACTTTC

J: TRBJ1-2
V: TRBV28
D: TRBD1
size: -
CDR3: CATLLADRGSVYTF
DNA: TGTGCCACCCTTTTAGCGGACAGGGGTAGTGTCTACACCTTC

J: TRBJ2-7
V: TRBV7-8
D: -
size: -
CDR3: CASSLVPGAPYEQYF
DNA: TGTGCCAGCAGCTTAGTCCCAGGGGCTCCCTACGAGCAGTACTTC

J: TRBJ2-7
V: TRBV28
D: -
size: -
CDR3: CASSLSGRGVGQYF
DNA: TGTGCCAGCAGTTTATCGGGCAGGGGAGTTGGGCAGTACTTC

J: TRBJ2-5
V: TRBV9
D: -
size: -
CDR3: CASSVAGTLETQYF
DNA: TGTGCCAGCAGCGTAGCGGGAACGTTAGAGACCCAGTACTTC

J: TRBJ2-7
V: TRBV7-8
D: TRBD2
size: -
CDR3: CASSLIAGTSGSSEQYF
DNA: TGTGCCAGCAGCTTAATAGCCGGGACTAGCGGGAGTAGCGAGCAGTACTTC

J: TRBJ2-2
V: TRBV7-3
D: TRBD2
size: -
CDR3: CASSLGGSNTGELFF
DNA: TGTGCCAGCAGCTTGGGCGGGAGTAACACCGGGGAGCTGTTTTTT

J: TRBJ2-1
V: TRBV4-1
D: TRBD1
size: -
CDR3: CASSHLPQTGWIYNEQFF
DNA: TGCGCCAGCAGCCACCTACCACAGACAGGGTGGATTTACAATGAGCAGTTCTTC

J: TRBJ1-3
V: TRBV7-8
D: -
size: -
CDR3: CASSSHSRSGNTIYF
DNA: TGTGCCAGCAGCTCCCATTCTAGGTCTGGAAACACCATATATTTT

J: TRBJ1-1
V: TRBV7-3
D: -
size: few
CDR3: CASSSIPGIEAFF
DNA: TGTGCCAGCAGCTCCATCCCAGGGATTGAAGCTTTCTTT

J: TRBJ2-7
V: TRBV27
D: -
size: once
CDR3: CASKRTRGTYEQYF
DNA: TGTGCCAGCAAGAGGACTAGGGGGACCTACGAGCAGTACTTC

J: TRBJ2-7
V: TRBV6-5
D: TRBD2
size: -
CDR3: CASSPLHLTSDEQYF
DNA: TGTGCCAGCAGTCCGTTACACCTTACTAGCGACGAGCAGTACTTC

J: TRBJ2-4
V: TRBV28
D: TRBD2
size: -
CDR3: CASSPSGDTKNIQYF
DNA: TGTGCCAGCAGCCCTAGCGGGGATACCAAAAACATTCAGTACTTC

J: TRBJ2-3
V: TRBV2
D: -
size: -
CDR3: CASSGTISTDTQYF
DNA: TGTGCCAGCAGTGGGACCATAAGCACAGATACGCAGTATTTT

J: TRBJ2-2
V: TRBV4-2
D: -
size: -
CDR3: CASSPVRATGELFF
DNA: TGTGCCAGCAGCCCAGTACGGGCCACCGGGGAGCTGTTTTTT

J: TRBJ1-1
V: TRBV4-2
D: -
size: -
CDR3: CASSIRLNAISEAFF
DNA: TGTGCCAGCAGCATCCGGCTGAATGCAATTTCTGAAGCTTTCTTT

J: TRBJ2-7
V: TRBV28
D: -
size: -
CDR3: CASSPLWGEQYF
DNA: TGTGCCAGCAGTCCCCTATGGGGCGAGCAGTACTTC

J: TRBJ2-3
V: TRBV4-3
D: TRBD2
size: -
CDR3: CASSPSEAGVGDTQYF
DNA: TGCGCCAGCAGCCCCAGTGAGGCGGGAGTGGGAGATACGCAGTATTTT

J: TRBJ1-2
V: TRBV14
D: -
size: -
CDR3: CASSQDHTTGPYGYTF
DNA: TGTGCCAGCAGCCAAGATCATACAACAGGTCCCTATGGCTACACCTTC

J: TRBJ1-1
V: TRBV7-6
D: -
size: -
CDR3: CASTSGAGNTEAFF
DNA: TGTGCCAGCACTTCTGGGGCGGGGAACACTGAAGCTTTCTTT

J: TRBJ2-7
V: TRBV19
D: -
size: -
CDR3: CASSIRDEQYF
DNA: TGTGCCAGTAGTATCAGGGACGAGCAGTACTTC

J: TRBJ2-7
V: TRBV10-3
D: TRBD2
size: -
CDR3: CAISAASGRAHIEQYF
DNA: TGTGCCATCAGCGCAGCTAGCGGGAGGGCCCATATCGAGCAGTACTTC

J: TRBJ2-4
V: TRBV20-1
D: TRBD2
size: -
CDR3: CRGTSGNIQYF
DNA: TGCAGGGGAACTAGCGGAAACATTCAGTACTTC

J: TRBJ2-7
V: TRBV30
D: TRBD2
size: few
CDR3: CAWSVSYGRGKARYEQYF
DNA: TGTGCCTGGAGTGTATCTTATGGGAGGGGAAAAGCTCGCTACGAGCAGTACTTC

J: TRBJ2-5
V: TRBV29-1
D: TRBD1
size: -
CDR3: CSVVWGQGAQETQYF
DNA: TGCAGCGTTGTCTGGGGACAGGGGGCCCAAGAGACCCAGTACTTC

J: TRBJ2-7
V: TRBV30
D: -
size: -
CDR3: CAWGDGFSYEQYF
DNA: TGTGCCTGGGGCGACGGATTTTCCTACGAGCAGTACTTC

J: TRBJ2-7
V: TRBV19
D: -
size: once
CDR3: CASSIRAAPNEQYF
DNA: TGTGCCAGTAGTATCCGTGCGGCACCCAACGAGCAGTACTTC

J: TRBJ2-3
V: TRBV7-6
D: -
size: once
CDR3: CASSPPGSSVTQYF
DNA: TGTGCCAGCAGCCCCCCCGGGTCCAGCGTTACGCAGTATTTT

J: TRBJ2-5
V: TRBV5-1
D: TRBD2
size: -
CDR3: CASSALGGQETQYF
DNA: TGCGCCAGCAGCGCGCTCGGGGGGCAAGAGACCCAGTACTTC

J: TRBJ1-3
V: TRBV7-3
D: -
size: -
CDR3: CASSPRAGNTIYF
DNA: TGTGCCAGCAGCCCCAGGGCTGGAAACACCATATATTTT

J: TRBJ2-3
V: TRBV7-7
D: -
size: -
CDR3: CASSPGPLVPDTQYF
DNA: TGTGCCAGCAGCCCGGGACCGCTGGTACCAGATACGCAGTATTTT

J: TRBJ2-1
V: TRBV7-9
D: -
size: -
CDR3: CASSPPWSVGSEQFF
DNA: TGTGCCAGCAGCCCCCCATGGTCCGTGGGGTCTGAGCAGTTCTTC